This TCR beta chain was profiled in a study of blood T cells in healthy people across ages. This CDR3 spans 17 amino acids. Germline CDR1 reads MDHEN; CDR2 reads SYDVKM. Deletions cut 2 bases from V and 0 bases from J, with 17 bases between. A second PCR of about 6 to 11 cycles used a sample-barcoded 5' primer and a J-beta primer mix. TCRdb independently ran MiXCR on the 5' RACE reads; one entry per CDR3 protein. The table has 800,000 to 950,000 distinct CDR3 sequences, 29% seen once. Study-level points and caveats: Any changes in expanded clonotypes were possibly confounded, as donor CMV status remained unknown.

This clonotype was counted ten times or more. Its antigen is unidentified. These data were likewise used in another study, on T cells of mothers and their children.

The chain links TRBV28 to TRBJ2-7; possible D gene TRBD2, 6 bases. The sample taken for sequencing was blood. The sequence was collected from a woman in her thirties or forties in good health. The CDR3 sequence: CASSLPFGGASSYEQYF. The DNA for the CDR3 is TGTGCCAGCAGTTTACCCTTCGGCGGGGCAAGCTCCTACGAGCAGTACTTC.